This TCR beta chain is from a study of blood T cell repertoires in COVID-19. Study members were between about 18 and 90 years old and lived in 24 US regions. There are 16 residues in the CDR3. The junction had 17 bases not matched to a gene; V was cut back by 8 bases and J by 8 bases. Germline values: CDR1 SNHLY, CDR2 FYNNEI. TCRdb's copy holds only in-frame clones and misses some; the assay was immunoSEQ multiplex PCR. The repertoire holds 150,000 to 200,000 clones, under 90% seen once, with about 12% in the top ten. Input material: PBMCs or T cells enriched from blood (not recorded which). The chain combines TRBV2 with TRBJ2-1; 8 nucleotides line up with TRBD1. The TCR was taken from a man between 45 and 60 years old who had recovered from COVID-19. CDR3 in amino acids: CASGNLWTGLIDEQFF. CDR3 nucleotides: TGTGCCAGCGGAAACCTTTGGACAGGGCTGATCGATGAGCAGTTCTTC.